This T cell receptor (beta chain) was recovered during a study of HIV-infected patients and healthy controls. CDR1 is KGHSH, CDR2 LQKENI, per germline. The CDR3 runs to 14 residues. Trimming cost V 5 bases and J 1 base, with 9 bases left between them. The repertoire came from unfractionated whole blood and reflected all unsorted peripheral T cells. Alpha and beta constant-region primers primed reverse transcription of 400 to 650 ng RNA. Separate chain-specific third strand synthesis with multiplexing indices produced the alpha and beta libraries. A single primer pair per chain amplified all rearrangements, with per-molecule barcodes. A 12-nucleotide barcode per molecule came from two concatenated random hexamers added pre-amplification. TCRdb ran MiXCR on the 5' RACE reads and lists one entry per CDR3 protein. The sample comprises about 10,000 distinct CDR3 sequences, roughly 6% of which are singletons, and roughly 8% rests with the top ten.

This clonotype qualifies as medium-sized. Sequenced sample: blood. The V gene is TRBV18, the J gene TRBJ1-5; unclear D gene. This receptor was obtained from an adult in good health. The DNA for the CDR3 is TGTGCCAGCTCAACGGGCATGAGCAATCAGCCCCAGCATTTT. Amino acids: CASSTGMSNQPQHF. The full variable domain, completed using reference TRBV18 and TRBJ1-5, is NAGVMQNPRHLVRRRGQEARLRCSPMKGHSHVYWYRQLPEEGLKFMVYLQKENIIDESGMPKERFSAEFPKEGPSILRIQQVVRGDSAAYFCASSTGMSNQPQHFGDGTRLSIL.